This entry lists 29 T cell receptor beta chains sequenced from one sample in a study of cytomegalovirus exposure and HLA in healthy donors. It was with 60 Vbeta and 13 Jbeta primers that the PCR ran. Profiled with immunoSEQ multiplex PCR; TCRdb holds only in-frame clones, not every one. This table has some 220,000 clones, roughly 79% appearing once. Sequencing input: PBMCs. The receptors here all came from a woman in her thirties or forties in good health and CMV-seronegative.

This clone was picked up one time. The chain's CDR3 is CAWPPLTPNTEAFF. The CDR3 DNA is TGTGCCTGGCCCCCCCTCACACCTAACACTGAAGCTTTCTTT. The V call is TRBV2, the J call TRBJ1-1, with unresolved D. CDR1 and CDR2 from the germline V gene are SNHLY and FYNNEI. Trimming stripped 11 bases from V and 2 bases from J, with 18 bases between. This CDR3 region has 14 residues. The variable domain in full, with the rest retrieved from reference TRBV2 and TRBJ1-1, is EPEVTQTPSHQVTQMGQEVILRCVPISNHLYFYWYRQILGQKVEFLVSFYNNEISEKSEIFDDQFSVERPDGSNFTLKIRSTKLEDSAMYFCAWPPLTPNTEAFFGQGTRLTVV.

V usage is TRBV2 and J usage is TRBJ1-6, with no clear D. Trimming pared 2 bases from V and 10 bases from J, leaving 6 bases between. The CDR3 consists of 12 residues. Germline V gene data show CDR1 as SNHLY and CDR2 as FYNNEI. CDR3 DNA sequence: TGTGCCAGCAGTGAAACGGAGTCACCCCTCCACTTT. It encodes CASSETESPLHF.

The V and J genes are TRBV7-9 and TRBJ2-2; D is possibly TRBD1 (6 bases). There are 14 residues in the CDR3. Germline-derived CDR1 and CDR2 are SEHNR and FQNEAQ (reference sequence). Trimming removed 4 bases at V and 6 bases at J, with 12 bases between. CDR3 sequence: CASSWNSGAGELFF. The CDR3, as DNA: TGTGCCAGCAGCTGGAATTCAGGGGCCGGGGAGCTGTTTTTT.

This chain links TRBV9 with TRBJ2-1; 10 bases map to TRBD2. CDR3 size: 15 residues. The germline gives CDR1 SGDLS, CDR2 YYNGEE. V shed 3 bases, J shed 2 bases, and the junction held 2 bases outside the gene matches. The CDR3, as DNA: TGTGCCAGCAGCGCACTAGCGGGGACCTACAATGAGCAGTTCTTC. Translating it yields CASSALAGTYNEQFF.

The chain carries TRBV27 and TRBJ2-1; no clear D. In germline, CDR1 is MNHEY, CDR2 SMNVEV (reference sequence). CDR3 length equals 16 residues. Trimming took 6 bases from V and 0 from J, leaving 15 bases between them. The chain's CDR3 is CASRVLGLSSYNEQFF. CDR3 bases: TGTGCCAGCAGAGTTCTGGGCCTGAGCTCCTACAATGAGCAGTTCTTC.

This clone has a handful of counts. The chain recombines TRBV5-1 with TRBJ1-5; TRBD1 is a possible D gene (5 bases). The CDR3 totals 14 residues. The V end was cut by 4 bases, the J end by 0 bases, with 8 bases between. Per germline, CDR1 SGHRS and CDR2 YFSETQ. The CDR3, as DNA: TGCGCCAGCAGCCCAGACAGTAGCAATCAGCCCCAGCATTTT. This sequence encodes CASSPDSSNQPQHF.

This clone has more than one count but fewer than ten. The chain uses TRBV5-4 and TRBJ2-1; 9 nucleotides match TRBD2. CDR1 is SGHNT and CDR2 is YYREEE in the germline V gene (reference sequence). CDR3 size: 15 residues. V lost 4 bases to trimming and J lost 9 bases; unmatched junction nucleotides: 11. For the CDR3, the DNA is TGTGCCAGCAGCAGCGGGCGGGGGGGAATCAGTGAGCAGTTCTTC. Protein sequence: CASSSGRGGISEQFF.

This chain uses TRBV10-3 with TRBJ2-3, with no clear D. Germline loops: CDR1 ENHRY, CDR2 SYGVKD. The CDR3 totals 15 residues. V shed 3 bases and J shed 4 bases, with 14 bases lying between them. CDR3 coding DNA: TGTGCCATCAGTGAAGCGCTGGCCTCCGCAGATACGCAGTATTTT. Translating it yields CAISEALASADTQYF.

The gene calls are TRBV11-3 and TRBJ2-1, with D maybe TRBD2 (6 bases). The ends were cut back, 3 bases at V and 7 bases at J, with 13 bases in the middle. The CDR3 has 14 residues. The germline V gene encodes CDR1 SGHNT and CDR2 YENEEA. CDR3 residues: CASSFPEGWNEQFF. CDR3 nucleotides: TGTGCCAGCAGCTTCCCGGAGGGGTGGAATGAGCAGTTCTTC.

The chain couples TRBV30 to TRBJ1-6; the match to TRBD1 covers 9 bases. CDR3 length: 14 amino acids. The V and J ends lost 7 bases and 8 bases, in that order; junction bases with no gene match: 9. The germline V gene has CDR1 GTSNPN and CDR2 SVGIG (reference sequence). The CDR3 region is CASVFTGGYSPLHF. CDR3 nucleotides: TGTGCCTCGGTTTTCACAGGGGGCTATTCACCCCTCCACTTT.

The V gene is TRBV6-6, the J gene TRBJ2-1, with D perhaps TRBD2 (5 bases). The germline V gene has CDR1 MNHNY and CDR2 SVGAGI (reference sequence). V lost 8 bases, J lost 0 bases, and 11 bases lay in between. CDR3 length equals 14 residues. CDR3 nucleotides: TGTGCCAGCGGAGGAATTAGCTCCTACAATGAGCAGTTCTTC. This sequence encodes CASGGISSYNEQFF.

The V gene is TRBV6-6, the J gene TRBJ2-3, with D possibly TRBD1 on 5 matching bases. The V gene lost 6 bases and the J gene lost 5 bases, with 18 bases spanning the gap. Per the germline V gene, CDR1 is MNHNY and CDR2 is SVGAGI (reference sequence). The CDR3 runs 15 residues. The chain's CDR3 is CASREGPGWIDTQYF. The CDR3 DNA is TGTGCCAGCAGGGAAGGGCCAGGGTGGATAGATACGCAGTATTTT.

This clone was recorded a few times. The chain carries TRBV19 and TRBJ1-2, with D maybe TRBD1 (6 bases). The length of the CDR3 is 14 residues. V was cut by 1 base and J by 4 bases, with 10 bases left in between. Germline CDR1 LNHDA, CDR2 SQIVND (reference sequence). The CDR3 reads CASSIVTGSYGYTF. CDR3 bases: TGTGCCAGTAGTATAGTAACAGGGAGCTATGGCTACACCTTC.

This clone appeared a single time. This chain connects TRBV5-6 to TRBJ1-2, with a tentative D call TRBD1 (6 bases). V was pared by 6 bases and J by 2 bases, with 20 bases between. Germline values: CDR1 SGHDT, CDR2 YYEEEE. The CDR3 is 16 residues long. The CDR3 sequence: CASIRGGGQLNYGYTF. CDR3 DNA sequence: TGTGCCAGCATCCGGGGAGGGGGGCAACTCAACTATGGCTACACCTTC.

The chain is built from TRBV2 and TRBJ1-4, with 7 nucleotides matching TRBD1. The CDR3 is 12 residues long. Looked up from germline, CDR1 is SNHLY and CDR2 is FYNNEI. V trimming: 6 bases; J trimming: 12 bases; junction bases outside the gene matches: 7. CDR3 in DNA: TGTGCCAGCAGCACTACAGGGGCCCAACTGTTTTTT. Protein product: CASSTTGAQLFF.

CDR3: CASFGLAGNNEQFF. DNA of the CDR3: TGTGCCAGCTTCGGACTAGCGGGAAACAATGAGCAGTTCTTC. The J gene is TRBJ2-1, the V gene TRBV13; 12 bases map to TRBD2. The CDR3 consists of 14 residues. CDR1 PRHDT and CDR2 FYEKMQ come from the germline V gene (reference sequence). V lost 8 bases and J lost 5; bases outside the gene matches: 4.

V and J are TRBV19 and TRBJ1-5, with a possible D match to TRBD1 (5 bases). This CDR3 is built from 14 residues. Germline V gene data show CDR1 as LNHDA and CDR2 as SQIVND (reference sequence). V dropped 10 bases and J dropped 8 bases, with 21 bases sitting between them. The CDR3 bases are TGTGCCACAAATCGGGGGGTGATGCAGAAGCCCCAGCATTTT. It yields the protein CATNRGVMQKPQHF.

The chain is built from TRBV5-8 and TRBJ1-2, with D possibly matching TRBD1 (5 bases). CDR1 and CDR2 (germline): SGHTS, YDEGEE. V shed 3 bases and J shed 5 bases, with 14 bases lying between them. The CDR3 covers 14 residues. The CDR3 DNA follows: TGTGCCAGCAGCTCGACAGTCACCGTTTATGGCTACACCTTC. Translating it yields CASSSTVTVYGYTF.

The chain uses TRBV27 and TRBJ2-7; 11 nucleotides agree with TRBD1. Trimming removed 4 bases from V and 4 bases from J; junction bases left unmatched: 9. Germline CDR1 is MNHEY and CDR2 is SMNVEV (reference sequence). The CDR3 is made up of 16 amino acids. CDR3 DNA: TGTGCCAGCAGTTCCAGGGGCGGGACAGGGGGTTACGAGCAGTACTTC. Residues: CASSSRGGTGGYEQYF.

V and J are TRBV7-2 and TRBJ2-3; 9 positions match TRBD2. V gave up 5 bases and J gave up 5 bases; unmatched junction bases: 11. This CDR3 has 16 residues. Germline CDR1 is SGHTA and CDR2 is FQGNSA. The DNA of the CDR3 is TGTGCCAGCAGCCGTGGGGCGGGGGGGCGGGTAGATACGCAGTATTTT. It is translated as CASSRGAGGRVDTQYF.

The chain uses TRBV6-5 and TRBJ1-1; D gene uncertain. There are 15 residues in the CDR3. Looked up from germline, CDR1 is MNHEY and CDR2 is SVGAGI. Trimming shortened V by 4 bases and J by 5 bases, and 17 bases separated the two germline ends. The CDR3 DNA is TGTGCCAGCAGTTTCTCGACGGGATTGGGGACTGAAGCTTTCTTT. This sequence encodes CASSFSTGLGTEAFF.

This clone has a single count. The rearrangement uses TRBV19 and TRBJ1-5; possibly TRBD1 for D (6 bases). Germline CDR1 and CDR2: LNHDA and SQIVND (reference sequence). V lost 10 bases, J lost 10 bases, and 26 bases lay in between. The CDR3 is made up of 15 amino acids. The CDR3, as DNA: TGTGCCACCTCCCGGGGGGCATTCGATCGTGAACCCCAGCATTTT. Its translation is CATSRGAFDREPQHF.

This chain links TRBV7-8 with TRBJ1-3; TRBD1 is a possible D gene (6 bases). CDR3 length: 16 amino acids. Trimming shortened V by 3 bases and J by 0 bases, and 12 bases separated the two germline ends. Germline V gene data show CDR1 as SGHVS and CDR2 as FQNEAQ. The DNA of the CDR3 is TGTGCCAGCAGCTTGACAGGACGAGGCTCTGGAAACACCATATATTTT. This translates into CASSLTGRGSGNTIYF. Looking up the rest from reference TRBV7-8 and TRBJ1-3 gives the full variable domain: GAGVSQSPRYKVAKRGQDVALRCDPISGHVSLFWYQQALGQGPEFLTYFQNEAQLDKSGLPSDRFFAERPEGSVSTLKIQRTQQEDSAVYLCASSLTGRGSGNTIYFGEGSWLTVV.

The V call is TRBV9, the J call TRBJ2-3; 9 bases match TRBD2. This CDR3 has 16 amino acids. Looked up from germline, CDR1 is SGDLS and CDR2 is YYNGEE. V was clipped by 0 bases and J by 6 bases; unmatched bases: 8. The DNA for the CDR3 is TGTGCCAGCAGCGTAGAAGGAGCGGGGGGTGGGGATACGCAGTATTTT. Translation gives CASSVEGAGGGDTQYF.

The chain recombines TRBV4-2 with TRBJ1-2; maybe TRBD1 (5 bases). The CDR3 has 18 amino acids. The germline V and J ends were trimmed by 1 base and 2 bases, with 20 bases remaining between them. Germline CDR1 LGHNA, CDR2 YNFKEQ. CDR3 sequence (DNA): TGTGCCAGCAGCCAAGCGGGCGAGACAGTGACGAGGAACTATGGCTACACCTTC. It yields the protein CASSQAGETVTRNYGYTF.

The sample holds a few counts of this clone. CDR3 amino acids: CASSSETHSNQPQHF. DNA for the CDR3: TGTGCCAGCAGTTCAGAGACACATAGCAATCAGCCCCAGCATTTT. V is TRBV6-5 and J is TRBJ1-5; D gene ambiguous. Between the trimmed V and J ends, which lost 4 bases and 0 bases, there was a span of 10 bases. This CDR3 comprises 15 residues. CDR1 MNHEY and CDR2 SVGAGI come from the germline V gene.

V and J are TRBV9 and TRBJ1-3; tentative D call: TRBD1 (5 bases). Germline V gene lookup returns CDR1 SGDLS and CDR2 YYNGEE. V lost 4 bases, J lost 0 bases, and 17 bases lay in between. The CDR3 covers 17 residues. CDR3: CASSFRGDFSSGNTIYF. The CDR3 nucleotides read TGTGCCAGCAGCTTCCGTGGGGACTTTAGCTCTGGAAACACCATATATTTT.

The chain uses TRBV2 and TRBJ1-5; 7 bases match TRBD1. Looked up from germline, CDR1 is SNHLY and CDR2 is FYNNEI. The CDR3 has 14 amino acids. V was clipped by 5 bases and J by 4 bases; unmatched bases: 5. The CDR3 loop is CASSQQGTNQPQHF. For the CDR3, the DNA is TGTGCCAGCAGTCAACAGGGGACGAATCAGCCCCAGCATTTT.

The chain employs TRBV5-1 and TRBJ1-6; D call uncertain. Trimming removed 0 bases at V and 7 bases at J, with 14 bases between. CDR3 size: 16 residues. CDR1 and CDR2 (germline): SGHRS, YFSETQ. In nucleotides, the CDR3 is TGCGCCAGCAGCTTGGAGCTTTCTGTATTAAATTCACCCCTCCACTTT. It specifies CASSLELSVLNSPLHF.